This T cell receptor beta chain was sequenced during a study of blood T cell repertoires in COVID-19. Study context: The study drew acute and convalescent COVID-19 samples from the United States, Italy and Spain. In each case, the material was cDNA or gDNA derived from T cells, B-cell-depleted T cells, or PBMCs.

Original data processing: By means of reference gene primer amplification, nucleated cell counts were estimated. Data came from immunoSEQ multiplex PCR; TCRdb stores just in-frame clones and leaves some out. V and J calls and clone size follow that table, whereas D and trimming were derived from the DNA. Of 150,000 or so clones listed, roughly 81% are singletons. This CDR3 has 14 residues. In germline, CDR1 is SGHNT, CDR2 YENEEA. The J segment lost 4 bases and the V segment lost 5 bases, leaving 7 bases of the junction unmatched. The sequenced sample consisted of peripheral blood. The TCR originated in a middle-aged man who had recovered from COVID-19. The chain is built from TRBV11-3 and TRBJ2-7; 8 bases are shared with TRBD1. The CDR3 nucleotides read TGTGCCAGCAGCCTCGGACAGGGTGTATACGAGCAGTACTTC. Amino acids: CASSLGQGVYEQYF.